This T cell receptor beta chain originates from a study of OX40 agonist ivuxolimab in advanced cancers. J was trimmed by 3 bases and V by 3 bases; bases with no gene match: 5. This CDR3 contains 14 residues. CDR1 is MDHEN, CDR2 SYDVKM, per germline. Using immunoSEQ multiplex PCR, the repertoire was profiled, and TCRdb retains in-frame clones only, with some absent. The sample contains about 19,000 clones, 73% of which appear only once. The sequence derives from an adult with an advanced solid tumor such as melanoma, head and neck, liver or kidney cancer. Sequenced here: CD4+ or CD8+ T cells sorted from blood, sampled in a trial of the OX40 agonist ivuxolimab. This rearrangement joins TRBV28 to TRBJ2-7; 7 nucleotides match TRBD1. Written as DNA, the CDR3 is TGTGCCAGCAGTTTCACAGGGGCCCTCTACGAGCAGTACTTC. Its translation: CASSFTGALYEQYF.